This T cell receptor beta chain originates from a study of blood T cell repertoires in COVID-19. Study in general: Acute and convalescent COVID-19 samples came from the United States, Italy and Spain. Sources were T cells, B-cell-depleted T cells, or PBMCs; the material itself was cDNA or gDNA.

Original analysis: Reference gene primer amplification gave nucleated cell count estimates. Clones were read by immunoSEQ multiplex PCR, and TCRdb kept only the in-frame ones, dropping some. D and trimming come from the DNA, and the V and J calls and clone size come from that table. The profile shows 150,000 or so clones, 80% to 90% of them singletons. Seattle enrolled patients during active infection and tracked them longitudinally. The germline V and J ends were trimmed by 2 bases and 0 bases, with 8 bases remaining between them. There are 14 residues in the CDR3. CDR1 is MNHEY, CDR2 SVGAGI, per germline.

The genes are TRBV6-5 and TRBJ2-7, with D unclear. This TCR was recovered from a woman aged 45-65 years with COVID-19, enrolled during active disease. Sequencing was performed on peripheral blood. CDR3 coding DNA: TGTGCCAGCAGTTACCGGTGGAGCTCCTACGAGCAGTACTTC. This gives the protein CASSYRWSSYEQYF.